This T cell receptor beta chain was sequenced in a study of shared clonotypes between healthy human individuals. Remarks on this clone: Its antigen is as yet unknown.

Trimming removed 0 bases from V and 6 bases from J, with 16 bases in between. The CDR3 runs to 16 residues. Germline CDR1 LNHNV, CDR2 YYDKDF (reference sequence). Assay execution took place at the deep level. The assay was immunoSEQ multiplex PCR, and TCRdb's table has in-frame clones only and misses some. The data contain approximately 2,000,000 clones, less than 95% of them seen just once; the ten biggest clones take up about 0.41%. Findings of the study overall: Lower generation probabilities were found for non-shared clonotypes than for those shared by all four donors. Sharing across a few donors was seen in around 5% of naive CD4 clonotypes.

This sequence joins TRBV15 and TRBJ2-3, with D possibly called TRBD1 or TRBD2 (5 bases each). Sequenced: naive CD4+ T cells from PBMCs. Subset described: CD45RA+ positively selected. This TCR was sampled from a man aged 18 to 29 in good health. Some clones in this sample may be carry-over from other donors' samples. CDR3 sequence: CATSRDYWGPGDTQYF. In DNA form, the CDR3 reads TGTGCCACCAGCAGAGATTATTGGGGCCCGGGGGATACGCAGTATTTT. The full variable domain, completed using reference TRBV15 and TRBJ2-3, is DAMVIQNPRYQVTQFGKPVTLSCSQTLNHNVMYWYQQKSSQAPKLLFHYYDKDFNNEADTPDNFQSRRPNTSFCFLDIRSPGLGDTAMYLCATSRDYWGPGDTQYFGPGTRLTVL.